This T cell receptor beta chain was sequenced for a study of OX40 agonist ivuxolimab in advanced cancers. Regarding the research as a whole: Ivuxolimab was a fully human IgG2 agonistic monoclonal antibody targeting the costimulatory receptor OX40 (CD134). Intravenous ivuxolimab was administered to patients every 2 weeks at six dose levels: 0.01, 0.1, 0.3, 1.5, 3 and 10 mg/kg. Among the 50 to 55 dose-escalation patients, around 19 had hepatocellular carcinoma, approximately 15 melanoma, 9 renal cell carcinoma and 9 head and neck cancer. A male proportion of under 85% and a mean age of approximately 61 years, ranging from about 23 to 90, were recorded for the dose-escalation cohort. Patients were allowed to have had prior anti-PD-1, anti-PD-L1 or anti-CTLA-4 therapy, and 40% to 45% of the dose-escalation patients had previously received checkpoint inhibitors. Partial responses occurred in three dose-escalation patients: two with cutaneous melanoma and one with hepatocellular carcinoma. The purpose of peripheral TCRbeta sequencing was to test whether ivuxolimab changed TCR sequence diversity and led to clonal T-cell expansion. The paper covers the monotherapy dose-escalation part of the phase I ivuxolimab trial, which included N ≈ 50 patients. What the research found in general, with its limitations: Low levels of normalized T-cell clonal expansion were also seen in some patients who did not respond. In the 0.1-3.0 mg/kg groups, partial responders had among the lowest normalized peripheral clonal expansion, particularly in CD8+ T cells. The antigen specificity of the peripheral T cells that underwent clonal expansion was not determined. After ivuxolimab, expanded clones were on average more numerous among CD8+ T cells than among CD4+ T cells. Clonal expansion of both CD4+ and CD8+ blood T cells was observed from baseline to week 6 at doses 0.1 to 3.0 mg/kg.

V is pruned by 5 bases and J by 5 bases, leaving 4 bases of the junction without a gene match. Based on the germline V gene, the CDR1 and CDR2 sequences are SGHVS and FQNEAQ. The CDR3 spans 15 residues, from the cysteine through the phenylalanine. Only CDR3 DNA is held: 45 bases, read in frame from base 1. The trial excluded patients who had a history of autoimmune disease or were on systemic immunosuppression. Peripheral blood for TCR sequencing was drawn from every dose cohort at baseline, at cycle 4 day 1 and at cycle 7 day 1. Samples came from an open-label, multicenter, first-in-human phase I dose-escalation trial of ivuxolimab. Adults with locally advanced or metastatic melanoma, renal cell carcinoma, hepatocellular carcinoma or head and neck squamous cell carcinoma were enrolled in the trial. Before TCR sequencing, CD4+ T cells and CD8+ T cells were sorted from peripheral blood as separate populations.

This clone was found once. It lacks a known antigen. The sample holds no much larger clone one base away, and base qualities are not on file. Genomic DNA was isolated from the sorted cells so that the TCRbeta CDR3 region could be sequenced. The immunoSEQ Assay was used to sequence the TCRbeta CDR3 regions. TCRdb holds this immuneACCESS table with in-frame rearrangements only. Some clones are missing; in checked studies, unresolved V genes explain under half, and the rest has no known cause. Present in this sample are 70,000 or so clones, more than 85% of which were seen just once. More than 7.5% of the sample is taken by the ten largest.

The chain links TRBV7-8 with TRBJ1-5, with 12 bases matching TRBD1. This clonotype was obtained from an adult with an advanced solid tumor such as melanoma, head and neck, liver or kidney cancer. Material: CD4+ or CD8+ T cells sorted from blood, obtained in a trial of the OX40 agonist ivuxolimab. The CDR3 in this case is CASSHGTGGYQPQHF. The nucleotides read TGTGCCAGCAGCCACGGGACAGGGGGCTATCAGCCCCAGCATTTT.